The 2 T cell receptor beta chains below come from one sample, sequenced in a study of cytomegalovirus exposure and HLA in healthy donors. It was with 60 Vbeta and 13 Jbeta primers that the PCR ran. TCRdb's table, derived via immunoSEQ multiplex PCR, lists solely in-frame clones and lacks some. The sample has 150,000 to 180,000 clones, around 80% seen once. Source material: PBMCs. These receptor sequences come from a woman aged 40 to 50 in good health and CMV-seronegative.

A remark on this clone: Other DNA sequences in the sample encode the same CDR3. This rearrangement joins TRBV30 to TRBJ1-1; D is perhaps TRBD1 (6 bases). This CDR3 comprises 13 residues. The germline V and J ends were trimmed by 2 bases and 2 bases, with 9 bases remaining between them. Germline CDR1 is GTSNPN and CDR2 is SVGIG (reference sequence). The CDR3 reads CAWSLQGNTEAFF. In DNA, the CDR3 is TGTGCCTGGAGTTTACAGGGCAACACTGAAGCTTTCTTT.

This clone appeared once. In DNA form, the CDR3 reads TGCGCCAGCAGCTTGTTGCAGTCTAGTGAGCAGTTCTTC. Protein: CASSLLQSSEQFF. The chain is built from TRBV5-1 and TRBJ2-1; D unclear. With 1 base removed from V and 9 bases from J, the gap between germline ends came to 11 bases. Germline CDR1 is SGHRS and CDR2 is YFSETQ. The CDR3 contains 13 residues.